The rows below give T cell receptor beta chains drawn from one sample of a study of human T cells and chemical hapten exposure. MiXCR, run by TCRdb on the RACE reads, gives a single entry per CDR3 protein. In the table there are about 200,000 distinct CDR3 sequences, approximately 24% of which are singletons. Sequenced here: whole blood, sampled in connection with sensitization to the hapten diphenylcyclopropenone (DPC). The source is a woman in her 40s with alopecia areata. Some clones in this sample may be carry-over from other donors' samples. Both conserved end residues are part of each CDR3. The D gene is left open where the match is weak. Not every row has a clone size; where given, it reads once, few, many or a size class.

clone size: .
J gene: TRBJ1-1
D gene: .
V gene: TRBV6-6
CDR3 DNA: TGTGCCTCATTGGACGGGCAGAACACTGAAGCTTTCTTT
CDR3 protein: CASLDGQNTEAFF

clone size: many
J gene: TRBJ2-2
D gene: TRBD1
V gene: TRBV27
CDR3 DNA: TGTGCCAGCAGTTCCGGGACAGGGGGCACCGGGGAGCTGTTTTTT
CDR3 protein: CASSSGTGGTGELFF

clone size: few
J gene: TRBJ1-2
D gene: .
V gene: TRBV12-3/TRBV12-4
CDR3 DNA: TGTGCCAGCAGTCTGACAGTTAACTATGGCTACACCTTC
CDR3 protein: CASSLTVNYGYTF

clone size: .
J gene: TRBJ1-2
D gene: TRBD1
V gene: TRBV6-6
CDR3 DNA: TGTGCCAGCAGTAACTCCGGGACAGCAGACTATGGCTACACCTTC
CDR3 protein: CASSNSGTADYGYTF

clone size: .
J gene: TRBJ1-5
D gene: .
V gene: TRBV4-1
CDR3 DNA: TGCGCCAGCAGCCAAGAGGGGAATATGAATCAGCCCCAGCATTTT
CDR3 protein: CASSQEGNMNQPQHF

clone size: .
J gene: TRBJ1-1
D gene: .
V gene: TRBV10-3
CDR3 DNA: TGTGCCATCAGTGATCTGTATGAAGCTTTCTTT
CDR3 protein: CAISDLYEAFF

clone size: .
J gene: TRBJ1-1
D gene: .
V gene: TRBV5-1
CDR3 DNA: TGCGCCAGCAGCTTGGACGGGGACACTGAAGCTTTCTTT
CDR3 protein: CASSLDGDTEAFF

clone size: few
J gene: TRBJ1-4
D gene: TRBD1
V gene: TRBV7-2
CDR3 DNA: TGTGCCAGCAGTCCCCCAGGGGGAAAACTGTTTTTT
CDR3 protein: CASSPPGGKLFF

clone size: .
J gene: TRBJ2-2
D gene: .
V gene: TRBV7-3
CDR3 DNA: TGTGCCAGCAGCTTACGTACAGGGACTAATACCGGGGAGCTGTTTTTT
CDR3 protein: CASSLRTGTNTGELFF

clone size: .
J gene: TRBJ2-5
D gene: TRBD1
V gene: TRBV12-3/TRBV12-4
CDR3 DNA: TGTGCCAGCAGTTCCCAGGGGGAAAAGGAGGAGACCCAGTACTTC
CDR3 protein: CASSSQGEKEETQYF

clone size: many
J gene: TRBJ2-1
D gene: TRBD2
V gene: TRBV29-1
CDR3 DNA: TGCAGCGTTGAAGTGCGGGAGGGGTACGATGAGCAGTTCTTC
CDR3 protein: CSVEVREGYDEQFF

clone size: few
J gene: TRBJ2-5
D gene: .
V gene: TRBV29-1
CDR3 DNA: TGCAGCGTTGAACCCCACACCACTCAAGAGACCCAGTACTTC
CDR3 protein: CSVEPHTTQETQYF

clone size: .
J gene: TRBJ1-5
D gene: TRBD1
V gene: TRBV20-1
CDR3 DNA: TGCAGTGCTACCGGAGGGACAGGGGACAATCAGCCCCAGCATTTT
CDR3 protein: CSATGGTGDNQPQHF

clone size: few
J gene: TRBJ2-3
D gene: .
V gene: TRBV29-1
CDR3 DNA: TGCAGCGGGAGAGCCCCCCAGGGTACAGATACGCAGTATTTT
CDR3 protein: CSGRAPQGTDTQYF

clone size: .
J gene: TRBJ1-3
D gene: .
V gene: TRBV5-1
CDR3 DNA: TGCGCCAGCAGCGCACAGGGCCTTTCCGGAAACACCATATATTTT
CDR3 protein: CASSAQGLSGNTIYF

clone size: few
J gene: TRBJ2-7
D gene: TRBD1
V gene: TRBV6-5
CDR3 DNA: TGTGCCAGCAGTTACGGCAGGGGGCCAGGGGGTTCCTACGAGCAGTACTTC
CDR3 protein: CASSYGRGPGGSYEQYF

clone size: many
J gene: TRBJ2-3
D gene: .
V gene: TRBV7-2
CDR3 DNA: TGTGCCAGCAGCTTGGACGGAGCTAGCACAGATACGCAGTATTTT
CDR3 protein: CASSLDGASTDTQYF

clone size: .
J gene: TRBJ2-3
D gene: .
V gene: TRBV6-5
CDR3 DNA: TGTGCCAGCAGCCTGAGACGGGGGGCCACAGATACGCAGTATTTT
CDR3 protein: CASSLRRGATDTQYF

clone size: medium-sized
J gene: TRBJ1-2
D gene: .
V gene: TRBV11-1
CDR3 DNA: TGTGCCAGCAGCTTAGAAGGGGGCTATGGCTACACCTTC
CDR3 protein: CASSLEGGYGYTF

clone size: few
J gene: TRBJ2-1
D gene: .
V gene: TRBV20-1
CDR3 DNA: TGCAGTGCTAGAACCTCGGTCGATGAGCAGTTCTTC
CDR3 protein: CSARTSVDEQFF

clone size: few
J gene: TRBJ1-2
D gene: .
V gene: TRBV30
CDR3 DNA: TGTGCCTGGAGTGTACAAGGCTATGGCTACACCTTC
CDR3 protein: CAWSVQGYGYTF

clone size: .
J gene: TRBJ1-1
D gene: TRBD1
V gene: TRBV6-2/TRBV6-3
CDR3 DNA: TGTGCCAGCAGCCCCAGACAGGGGCGCCGGTGGACTGAAGCTTTCTTT
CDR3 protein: CASSPRQGRRWTEAFF

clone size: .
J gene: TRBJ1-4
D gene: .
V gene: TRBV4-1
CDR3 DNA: TGCGCCAGCAGCCCCGGATTGACCAGGACTAATGAAAAACTGTTTTTT
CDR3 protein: CASSPGLTRTNEKLFF

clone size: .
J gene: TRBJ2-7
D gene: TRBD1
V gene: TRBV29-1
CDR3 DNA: TGCAGCGTTGAAGATAGGGACAGGGTCTACGAGCAGTACTTC
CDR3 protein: CSVEDRDRVYEQYF

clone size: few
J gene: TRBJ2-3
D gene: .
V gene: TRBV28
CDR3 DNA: TGTGCCAGCAGTCCACCTCGAGCAGGGGTTAGCACAGATACGCAGTATTTT
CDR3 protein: CASSPPRAGVSTDTQYF

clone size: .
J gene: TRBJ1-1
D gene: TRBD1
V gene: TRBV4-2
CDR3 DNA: TGTGCCAGCAGCCGCGAACAGGGGAGCACTGAGGCTTTCTTT
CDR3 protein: CASSREQGSTEAFF

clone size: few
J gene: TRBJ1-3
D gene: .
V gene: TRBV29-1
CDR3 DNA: TGCAGCGGCACAGCTGGAAACACCATATATTTT
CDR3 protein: CSGTAGNTIYF

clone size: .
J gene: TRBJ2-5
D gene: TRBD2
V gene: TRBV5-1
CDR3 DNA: TGCGCCAGCAGCCCCGAGGGGACTAGCGGGAGCGAGACCCAGTACTTC
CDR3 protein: CASSPEGTSGSETQYF

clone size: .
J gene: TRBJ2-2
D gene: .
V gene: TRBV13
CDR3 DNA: TGTGCCAGCAGCTTACGGACTCGGAACACCGGGGAGCTGTTTTTT
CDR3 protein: CASSLRTRNTGELFF

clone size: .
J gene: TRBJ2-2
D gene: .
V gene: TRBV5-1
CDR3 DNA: TGCGCCAGCATGTGGACTCCGAACACCGGGGAGCTGTTTTTT
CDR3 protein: CASMWTPNTGELFF

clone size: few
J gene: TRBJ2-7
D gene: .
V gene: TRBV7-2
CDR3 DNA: TGTGCCAGCAGCTTAGCTAGAAACTACGAGCAGTACTTC
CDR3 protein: CASSLARNYEQYF

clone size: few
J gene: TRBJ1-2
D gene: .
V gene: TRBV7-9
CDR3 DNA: TGTGCCAGCAGCTTAGACTTCTATGCGACGCGAGAATTCTACACCTTC
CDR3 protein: CASSLDFYATREFYTF

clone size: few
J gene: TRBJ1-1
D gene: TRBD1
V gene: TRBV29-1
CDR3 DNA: TGCAGCGACGGGACAGGGGTGGACACTGAAGCTTTCTTT
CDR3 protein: CSDGTGVDTEAFF

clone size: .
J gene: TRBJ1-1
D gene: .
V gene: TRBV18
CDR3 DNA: TGTGCCAGCTCACCTGGGAACATGAACACTGAAGCTTTCTTT
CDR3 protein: CASSPGNMNTEAFF

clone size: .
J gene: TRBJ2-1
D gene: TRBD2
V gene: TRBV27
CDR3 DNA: TGTGCCAGCAGTTTAGATAGTAGCGGGAGCTCCTACAATGAGCAGTTCTTC
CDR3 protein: CASSLDSSGSSYNEQFF

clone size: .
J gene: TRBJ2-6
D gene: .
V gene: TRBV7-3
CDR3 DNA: TGTGCCAGTGGCGCTGGGGCCAACGTCCTGACTTTC
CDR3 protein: CASGAGANVLTF

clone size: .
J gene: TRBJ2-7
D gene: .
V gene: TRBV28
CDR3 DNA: TGTGCCAGCAGTTTAATAGACGGATCCTACGAGCAGTACTTC
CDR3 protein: CASSLIDGSYEQYF

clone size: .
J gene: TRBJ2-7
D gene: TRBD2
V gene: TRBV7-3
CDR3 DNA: TGTGCCAGCAGCTTAATGGCTAGCGGGAGTCTCGACGAGCAGTACTTC
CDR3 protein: CASSLMASGSLDEQYF

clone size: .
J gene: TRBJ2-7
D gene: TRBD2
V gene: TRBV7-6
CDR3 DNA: TGTGCCAGCAGCCCCAGCGGGACGTCCGTCGGGGAGCAGTACTTC
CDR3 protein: CASSPSGTSVGEQYF

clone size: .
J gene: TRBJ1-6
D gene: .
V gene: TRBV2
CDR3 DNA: TGTGCCAGCAAGGGGGGCCTGGGCCGGGTGGATTCACCCCTCCACTTT
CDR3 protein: CASKGGLGRVDSPLHF

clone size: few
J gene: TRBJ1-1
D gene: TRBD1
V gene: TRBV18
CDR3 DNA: TGTGCCAGCTCACTAGGGACAGTAGGATCGACTGAAGCTTTCTTT
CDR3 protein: CASSLGTVGSTEAFF

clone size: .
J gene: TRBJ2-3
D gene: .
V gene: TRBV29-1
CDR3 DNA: TGCAGCACCCCAATGGGAGATACGCAGTATTTT
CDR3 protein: CSTPMGDTQYF

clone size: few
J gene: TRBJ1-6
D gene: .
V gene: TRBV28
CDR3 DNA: TGTGCCAGCAGTTTATCGTACGGTACAGCAGGATTTTCACCCCTCCACTTT
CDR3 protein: CASSLSYGTAGFSPLHF

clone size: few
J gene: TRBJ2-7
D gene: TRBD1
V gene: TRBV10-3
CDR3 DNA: TGTGCCATCAGTAAACACCCGGGACAGGGGGCACAGGAGCAGTACTTC
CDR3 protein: CAISKHPGQGAQEQYF

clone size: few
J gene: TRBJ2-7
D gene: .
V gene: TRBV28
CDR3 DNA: TGTGCCAGCAGTCCTGTCTCGGCCAGCATGAGACTGCCCTACGAGCAGTACTTC
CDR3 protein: CASSPVSASMRLPYEQYF

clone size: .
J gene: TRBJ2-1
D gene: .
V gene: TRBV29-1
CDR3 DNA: TGCAGCGTTGAAAGGACCCAGCCCGAGCAGTTCTTC
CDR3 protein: CSVERTQPEQFF

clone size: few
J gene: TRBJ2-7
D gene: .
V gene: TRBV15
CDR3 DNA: TGTGCCACCAGCAGAGTCCAGGATTCCTACGAGCAGTACTTC
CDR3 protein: CATSRVQDSYEQYF

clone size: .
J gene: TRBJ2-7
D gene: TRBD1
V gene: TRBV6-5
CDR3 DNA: TGTGCCAGCAGCAGGACAGGGGCCAGCTCCTACGAGCAGTACTTC
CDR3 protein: CASSRTGASSYEQYF

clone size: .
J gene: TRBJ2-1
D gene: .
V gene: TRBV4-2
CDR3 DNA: TGTGCCAGCAGCCCTCACTGGGGACTTCCCGACAATGAGCAGTTCTTC
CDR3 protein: CASSPHWGLPDNEQFF

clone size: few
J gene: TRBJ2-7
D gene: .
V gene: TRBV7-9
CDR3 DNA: TGTGCCAGCAGCAAACAGGGCCGGACCTACGAGCAGTACTTC
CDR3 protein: CASSKQGRTYEQYF